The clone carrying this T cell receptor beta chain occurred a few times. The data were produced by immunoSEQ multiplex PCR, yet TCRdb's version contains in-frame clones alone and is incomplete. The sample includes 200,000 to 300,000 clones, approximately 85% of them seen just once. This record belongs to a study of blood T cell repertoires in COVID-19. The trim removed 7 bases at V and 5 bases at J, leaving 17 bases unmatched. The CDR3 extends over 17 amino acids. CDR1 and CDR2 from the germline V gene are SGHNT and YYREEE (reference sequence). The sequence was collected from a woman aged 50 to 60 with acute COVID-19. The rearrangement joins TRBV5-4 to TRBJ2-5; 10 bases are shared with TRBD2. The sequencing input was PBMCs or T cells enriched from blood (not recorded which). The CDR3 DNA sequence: TGTGCCAGCGGTCCCCCGAGCGGGGGGGCCTCCGCCGAGACCCAGTACTTC. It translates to CASGPPSGGASAETQYF.